The sample holds many counts of the clone carrying this T cell receptor beta chain. The target antigen is unknown. These data belong to a study of T-cell reconstitution after alpha-beta-depleted transplantation in children. Findings of the study overall: Several hundred expanded graft clones reportedly gave rise to the alpha-beta T cells present about two months after transplant. Newly generated T cells supplied most T-cell counts and diversity one year post-transplant. Some patients owed their high day-60 TCRbeta diversity to surviving recipient T cells and thymic progenitors.

TCRbeta library construction was performed incorporating unique molecular identifiers. TCRdb analysed the PCR reads with MiXCR anew, one entry per CDR3 protein. The data show roughly 70,000 distinct CDR3 sequences, 4.9% seen once. Trimming shortened V by 10 bases and J by 1 base, and 13 bases separated the two germline ends. The CDR3 contains 13 residues. This chain links TRBV12-3 or TRBV12-4 with TRBJ1-1; no reliable D call. The specimen was PBMCs, mostly from graft donor cells, collected 180 days after TCRalphabeta/CD19-depleted stem cell transplant. The receptor was derived from a boy in the first two years of life who had a stem cell transplant for acute myeloid leukemia, so the T cells may come from the graft donor. As DNA, the CDR3 is TGTGCCACCTCCGGACGGGAGAACACTGAAGCTTTCTTT. Translating gives CATSGRENTEAFF.